This entry lists 8 T cell receptor beta chains sequenced from one sample in a study of blood T cell repertoires in COVID-19. Assay used: immunoSEQ multiplex PCR; TCRdb lists only in-frame clones, some missing. The sample has approximately 100,000 clones, approximately 87% seen once. The sequenced material came from peripheral blood. Receptors were obtained from a woman aged 60-70 years with acute or convalescent COVID-19.

The chain is built from TRBV2 and TRBJ1-6, with D hard to call. Trimming took off 3 bases at V and 10 bases at J, with 13 bases between the two ends. Germline assignment: CDR1 SNHLY and CDR2 FYNNEI. The CDR3 has 14 amino acids. As DNA, the CDR3 is TGTGCCAGCAGTGAGCGGACTTTCGGGTCACCCCTCCACTTT. This translates into CASSERTFGSPLHF.

CDR3 sequence (DNA): TGCGCCAGCAGCCGCGGGGAACTGGAGACCCAGTACTTC. This gives the protein CASSRGELETQYF. The rearrangement links TRBV4-1 to TRBJ2-5; possible D gene TRBD2, 6 bases. Trimming cost V 4 bases and J 5 bases, with 11 bases left between them. The CDR3 covers 13 residues. Germline loops: CDR1 MGHRA, CDR2 YSYEKL.

This clone was counted between two and nine times. V is TRBV28 and J is TRBJ2-1; a weak D match, TRBD2 (6 bases). The V gene lost 10 bases and the J gene lost 7 bases, with 20 bases spanning the gap. This CDR3 has 14 amino acids. Per the germline V gene, CDR1 is MDHEN and CDR2 is SYDVKM. CDR3 bases: TGTGCCACCAACCGCCGGCTAGCGAGGAATGAGCAGTTCTTC. This sequence encodes CATNRRLARNEQFF.

The chain couples TRBV4-3 to TRBJ1-5; the D is unclear. This CDR3 has 17 residues. V was trimmed by 0 bases and J by 5 bases, leaving 17 bases between them. Germline V gives CDR1 LGHNA, CDR2 YSLEER. The CDR3 coding sequence is TGCGCCAGCAGCCAAGACGCCCTTGTAGGAGTGCATCAGCCCCAGCATTTT. Translated: CASSQDALVGVHQPQHF.

The chain joins TRBV7-6 to TRBJ1-6, with D maybe TRBD1 (5 bases). V lost 2 bases to trimming and J lost 10 bases, with 21 bases between them. Germline V lookup: CDR1 SGHVS, CDR2 FNYEAQ. CDR3 length: 17 amino acids. In DNA form, the CDR3 reads TGTGCCAGCAGCTTAAGGCCAGTCAGGGTTGGCGGCTCACCCCTCCACTTT. As protein: CASSLRPVRVGGSPLHF.

The V and J genes are TRBV18 and TRBJ1-6; tentatively, D is TRBD1 (6 bases). The CDR3 runs 13 residues. CDR1 is KGHSH and CDR2 is LQKENI in the germline V gene. V was cut by 6 bases and J by 8 bases, with 11 bases left in between. The CDR3 reads CASSQSGDSPLHF. CDR3 sequence (DNA): TGTGCCAGCTCGCAATCAGGGGATTCACCCCTCCACTTT.

This clone showed up just a few times. The DNA of the CDR3 is TGTGCCAGCACCCTATGGGAGGGGACTTCGTTCTGGTACACCTTC. Its translation is CASTLWEGTSFWYTF. This chain connects TRBV28 to TRBJ1-2, with a tentative D call TRBD1 (5 bases). The CDR3 extends over 15 amino acids. V dropped 7 bases and J dropped 11 bases, with 26 bases sitting between them. The V gene's germline CDR1 is MDHEN and CDR2 SYDVKM.

The chain couples TRBV30 to TRBJ1-1, with D possibly matching TRBD1 (6 bases). Germline-derived CDR1 and CDR2 are GTSNPN and SVGIG (reference sequence). V shed 2 bases and J shed 4 bases, with 11 bases lying between them. This CDR3 has 13 residues. CDR3 DNA: TGTGCCTGGAGTTTAGCAGGGGCCACTGAAGCTTTCTTT. Its translation is CAWSLAGATEAFF.